This is a list of T cell receptor beta chains from one sample in a study of blood T cells in healthy people across ages. TCRdb used MiXCR to reprocess the 5' RACE reads, holding one entry per CDR3 protein. The table lists 800,000 to 1,300,000 distinct CDR3 sequences, under 30% of them singletons. Separately, the same data were catalogued under a study of T cells of mothers and their children.

Sequencing was done on a sample of blood. The receptors were gathered from a girl aged 2 to 10 in good health. The CDR3 runs from the conserved cysteine through the conserved F or W. A D gene is named only where the DNA matches it firmly. Expanded clones get a size class; other rows say once, few or many, or leave the size out.

abundance: few
v_gene: TRBV3-1
d_gene: TRBD2
j_gene: TRBJ2-5
CDR3aa: CASSTGTSGRGIF
CDR3nt: TGTGCCAGCAGCACCGGGACTAGCGGGAGAGGCATCTTC

abundance: NA
v_gene: TRBV7-2
d_gene: NA
j_gene: TRBJ2-7
CDR3aa: CASSFAGTSYEQYF
CDR3nt: TGTGCCAGCAGTTTCGCAGGGACCTCCTACGAGCAGTACTTC

abundance: few
v_gene: TRBV5-1
d_gene: TRBD2
j_gene: TRBJ2-3
CDR3aa: CASSLDRAGSTDTQYF
CDR3nt: TGCGCCAGCAGCTTGGATCGAGCGGGGAGCACAGATACGCAGTATTTT

abundance: few
v_gene: TRBV7-9
d_gene: NA
j_gene: TRBJ1-1
CDR3aa: CASLGWNTTEAFF
CDR3nt: TGTGCCAGCCTCGGGTGGAATACCACTGAAGCTTTCTTT

abundance: NA
v_gene: TRBV21-1
d_gene: NA
j_gene: TRBJ2-5
CDR3aa: CASSPLGPETQYF
CDR3nt: TGTGCCAGCAGCCCCCTAGGACCCGAGACCCAGTACTTC

abundance: NA
v_gene: TRBV6-6
d_gene: NA
j_gene: TRBJ2-1
CDR3aa: CASSSSLADSYNEQFF
CDR3nt: TGTGCCAGCAGTTCATCACTGGCTGACTCCTACAATGAGCAGTTCTTC

abundance: NA
v_gene: TRBV20-1
d_gene: TRBD1
j_gene: TRBJ1-2
CDR3aa: CSAEDRANYGYTF
CDR3nt: TGCAGTGCCGAGGACAGGGCCAACTATGGCTACACCTTC

abundance: NA
v_gene: TRBV2
d_gene: NA
j_gene: TRBJ1-3
CDR3aa: CASSATETPSGNTIYF
CDR3nt: TGTGCCAGCAGCGCGACAGAGACACCCTCTGGAAACACCATATATTTT

abundance: few
v_gene: TRBV20-1
d_gene: NA
j_gene: TRBJ2-7
CDR3aa: CSATRIEQYF
CDR3nt: TGCAGTGCTACCCGAATTGAGCAGTACTTC

abundance: few
v_gene: TRBV4-3
d_gene: NA
j_gene: TRBJ1-2
CDR3aa: CASSQGVSNYGYTF
CDR3nt: TGCGCCAGCAGCCAGGGGGTTAGTAACTATGGCTACACCTTC

abundance: NA
v_gene: TRBV11-2
d_gene: TRBD2
j_gene: TRBJ2-3
CDR3aa: CASSLDGRAADTQYF
CDR3nt: TGTGCCAGCAGCTTAGACGGGAGGGCGGCAGATACGCAGTATTTT

abundance: NA
v_gene: TRBV20-1
d_gene: NA
j_gene: TRBJ1-4
CDR3aa: CSARGVHNEKLFF
CDR3nt: TGCAGTGCTAGAGGGGTGCATAATGAAAAACTGTTTTTT

abundance: NA
v_gene: TRBV29-1
d_gene: TRBD2
j_gene: TRBJ2-2
CDR3aa: CSGLADNTGELFF
CDR3nt: TGCAGCGGACTAGCGGATAACACCGGGGAGCTGTTTTTT

abundance: NA
v_gene: TRBV2
d_gene: TRBD2
j_gene: TRBJ2-1
CDR3aa: CASRGLAGIYNEQFF
CDR3nt: TGTGCCAGCAGGGGACTAGCGGGAATCTACAATGAGCAGTTCTTC

abundance: NA
v_gene: TRBV12-3/TRBV12-4
d_gene: TRBD2
j_gene: TRBJ2-5
CDR3aa: CASALLSGGREETQYF
CDR3nt: TGTGCCAGCGCCCTATTAAGCGGGGGAAGGGAGGAGACCCAGTACTTC